These T cell receptor beta chains were read from a single sample in a study of cytomegalovirus exposure and HLA in healthy donors. Sequencing was performed with immunoSEQ multiplex PCR; in TCRdb, only in-frame clones are kept and a portion is missing. The data contain 100,000 to 150,000 clones, 74% of them singletons. Sequenced material: PBMCs. The receptors originated from a man in his forties in good health and CMV-seropositive. Both conserved end residues are part of each CDR3. The D gene is left open where the match is weak. Only part of the rows carry a size: once, few, many, or a class if the clone is expanded.

TRBV19	TRBJ2-7	few	-	13	TGTGCCAGTAGTGAGGGTCAGTCCTACGAGCAGTACTTC	CASSEGQSYEQYF
TRBV25-1	TRBJ2-7	-	-	16	TGTGCCAGCACAAGGTCGTCTGGGCAGGGGCCCTACGAGCAGTACTTC	CASTRSSGQGPYEQYF
TRBV9	TRBJ1-4	-	TRBD1	16	TGTGCCAGCAGCGTAGGTACAGGGGGCGCAGGTGAAAAACTGTTTTTT	CASSVGTGGAGEKLFF
TRBV29-1	TRBJ1-1	-	-	12	TGCAGCGCCCGGGAGGGGAACACTGAAGCTTTCTTT	CSAREGNTEAFF
TRBV28	TRBJ2-3	-	TRBD1	15	TGTGCCAGCAGTCCCCACAGGGGACCTACAGATACGCAGTATTTT	CASSPHRGPTDTQYF
TRBV29-1	TRBJ2-1	-	TRBD2	12	TGCAGCGTTGGCGCTAGCGGGGGCCCGCAGTTCTTC	CSVGASGGPQFF
TRBV5-4	TRBJ2-7	-	TRBD2	16	TGTGCCAGCAGCTTGCCTTCCGGGACTAGCGGTTACGAGCAGTACTTC	CASSLPSGTSGYEQYF
TRBV9	TRBJ2-2	few	-	15	TGTGCCAGCAGCGTAGCTGGACAGAACACCGGGGAGCTGTTTTTT	CASSVAGQNTGELFF
TRBV14	TRBJ2-7	-	TRBD1	19	TGTGCCAGCAGCCACTCCGGGACAGGGGGCGACTGGTGGGCCTACGAGCAGTACTTC	CASSHSGTGGDWWAYEQYF
TRBV6-4	TRBJ1-1	-	TRBD1	13	TGTGCCAGCAGTGCCACAGGGGAAACTGAAGCTTTCTTT	CASSATGETEAFF
TRBV6-1	TRBJ2-6	once	TRBD1	15	TGTGCCAGCAGTGAACAGGGGGCTGGGGCCAACGTCCTGACTTTC	CASSEQGAGANVLTF
TRBV6-1	TRBJ1-5	once	-	15	TGTGCCAGCAGAAGGGCTTTTGAGGGAAATCAGCCCCAGCATTTT	CASRRAFEGNQPQHF
TRBV5-1	TRBJ2-5	-	TRBD2	15	TGCGCCAGCAGCCCCGGCGGCGGGGGGGCAGAGACCCAGTACTTC	CASSPGGGGAETQYF
TRBV7-9	TRBJ2-3	-	-	14	TGTGCCAGCAGCCCGTTCGGACAGCGAGATACGCAGTATTTT	CASSPFGQRDTQYF